Below are 6 T cell receptor beta chains sequenced from a single sample in a study of blood T cells in healthy people across ages. The second PCR ran roughly 7 to 12 cycles with a sample-barcoded 5' primer and J-beta primers. TCRdb fed the 5' RACE reads into MiXCR, producing one record per CDR3 protein. Here the sample spans some 700,000 distinct CDR3 sequences, about 20% being singletons. Sequenced input: blood. These receptors all come from a man between 65 and 85 years old in good health.

The sample holds a few counts of this clonotype. The chain employs TRBV14 and TRBJ2-1; 11 bases map to TRBD2. This CDR3 spans 21 amino acids. Trimming took 4 bases from V and 2 from J; bases not matched to a gene: 19. CDR1 is SGHDN, CDR2 FVKESK, per germline. CDR3 bases: TGTGCCAGCAGCCCTAGAGGCACTAGCGGGGGCCTCCTGAGAACCTACAATGAGCAGTTCTTC. The encoded protein is CASSPRGTSGGLLRTYNEQFF.

This clonotype appeared a few times. The rearrangement links TRBV20-1 to TRBJ2-5; possible D gene TRBD1, 6 bases. Germline V CDR1 and CDR2: DFQATT, SNEGSKA (reference sequence). The length of the CDR3 is 12 residues. Trimming removed 5 bases from V and 4 bases from J, with 11 bases in between. The DNA for the CDR3 is TGCAGTGCTTGGACCAGGGGAGAGACCCAGTACTTC. It specifies CSAWTRGETQYF.

This chain links TRBV12-3 or TRBV12-4 with TRBJ1-6, with a tentative D call TRBD1 (5 bases). V was clipped by 6 bases and J by 8 bases, with 20 bases between them. CDR3 length: 16 residues. This CDR3 is CASSSRGERGDSPLHF. In DNA form, the CDR3 reads TGTGCCAGCAGCTCTCGGGGGGAAAGGGGTGATTCACCCCTCCACTTT.

CDR3 DNA: TGTGCCAGCAGTACTAATAGACAGGGTGGCGCTGAAGCTTTCTTT. Its protein is CASSTNRQGGAEAFF. V and J are TRBV6-6 and TRBJ1-1; 7 bases align to TRBD1. The CDR3 extends over 15 amino acids. Germline assignment: CDR1 MNHNY and CDR2 SVGAGI (reference sequence). V lost 5 bases and J lost 6; bases outside the gene matches: 12.

This clonotype was observed a few times. The chain combines TRBV7-8 with TRBJ1-2; possibly TRBD1 for D (6 bases). Germline V gives CDR1 SGHVS, CDR2 FQNEAQ. V lost 8 bases, J lost 4 bases, and 14 bases lay in between. The CDR3 spans 13 residues. CDR3 DNA sequence: TGTGCCAGCCAGAGGACGGACAGCTATGGCTACACCTTC. Translated: CASQRTDSYGYTF.

The chain employs TRBV11-2 and TRBJ2-2; tentatively, D is TRBD2 (6 bases). CDR1 and CDR2 from the germline V gene are SGHAT and FQNNGV. The CDR3 contains 14 residues. V lost 4 bases to trimming and J lost 8 bases, with 14 bases between them. CDR3 region: CASSSTRGVGELFF. In DNA, the CDR3 is TGTGCCAGCAGCTCGACTAGGGGAGTTGGGGAGCTGTTTTTT.